This is a list of T cell receptor beta chains from one sample in a study of CD8 T cells in Susac syndrome. TCRdb re-called the immunoSEQ multiplex PCR reads with MiXCR, one entry per CDR3 protein. The profile shows hundreds of thousands of distinct CDR3 sequences, 89% of them singletons. Sequencing was done on a sample of CD8+ T cells from PBMCs. The receptors here all came from a human donor with multiple sclerosis. CDR3s include the opening cysteine and the closing phenylalanine or tryptophan. D genes are given only for firm matches. Clone size, where shown, is once, few, many, or a class for clones that have expanded.

size,J,V,D,CDR3,DNA
-,TRBJ1-6,TRBV9,-,CASSVVPLAPPLHF,TGTGCCAGCAGCGTAGTCCCATTGGCACCCCCGCTCCACTTT
once,TRBJ2-1,TRBV19,-,CASTHQGKPSNEQFF,TGTGCCAGTACCCACCAGGGAAAGCCTAGCAATGAGCAGTTCTTC
-,TRBJ2-7,TRBV4-3,TRBD2,CASSQTSGGLSYEQYF,TGCGCCAGCAGCCAAACTAGCGGGGGCCTTTCCTACGAGCAGTACTTC
-,TRBJ1-1,TRBV28,-,CASRFRGENTEAFF,TGTGCCAGCAGGTTCAGAGGGGAGAACACTGAAGCTTTCTTT
-,TRBJ1-2,TRBV6-5,-,CASTSGIGYTF,TGTGCCAGCACTTCAGGGATAGGCTACACCTTC
-,TRBJ2-3,TRBV27,-,CASTPLAGGTDTQYF,TGTGCCAGCACACCACTAGCAGGGGGCACAGATACGCAGTATTTT
-,TRBJ2-3,TRBV20-1,-,CSAVKDREGGTQYF,TGCAGTGCTGTTAAGGACAGGGAGGGAGGTACGCAGTATTTT
-,TRBJ2-2,TRBV7-3,-,CASSPLPNTGELFF,TGTGCCAGCAGCCCCCTCCCGAACACCGGGGAGCTGTTTTTT
-,TRBJ2-7,TRBV10-3,-,CAISELRAEQYF,TGTGCCATCAGTGAGCTTCGCGCCGAGCAGTACTTC
-,TRBJ2-2,TRBV29-1,-,CSVLTGETGELFF,TGCAGCGTATTAACGGGAGAAACCGGGGAGCTGTTTTTT
few,TRBJ2-7,TRBV7-9,TRBD1,CASSDGTGAYEQYF,TGTGCCAGCAGCGATGGGACAGGGGCCTACGAGCAGTACTTC
-,TRBJ2-1,TRBV29-1,TRBD2,CSVEVSGTSGFYNNEQFF,TGCAGCGTTGAAGTAAGTGGGACTAGCGGATTCTACAATAATGAGCAGTTCTTC
-,TRBJ2-7,TRBV28,TRBD2,CASSRVAGVNSYEQYF,TGTGCCAGCAGTAGAGTAGCGGGCGTCAACTCCTACGAGCAGTACTTC
-,TRBJ2-3,TRBV6-5,-,CASSYGTVSSTDTQYF,TGTGCCAGCAGTTACGGGACGGTGTCCTCCACAGATACGCAGTATTTT
-,TRBJ1-2,TRBV7-3,TRBD1,CASSPSDRGPNYGYTF,TGTGCCAGCAGCCCTTCGGACAGGGGACCTAACTATGGCTACACCTTC
-,TRBJ2-1,TRBV27,TRBD1,CASSWGQGAPSNEQFF,TGTGCCAGCAGCTGGGGACAGGGGGCCCCATCCAATGAGCAGTTCTTC
-,TRBJ1-2,TRBV20-1,-,CSATRTDHRRPNYGYTF,TGCAGTGCAACACGTACGGACCACCGAAGGCCCAACTATGGCTACACCTTC
-,TRBJ2-7,TRBV4-1,TRBD1,CASSQVDDRAHRYF,TGCGCCAGCAGCCAAGTCGACGACAGGGCCCATCGGTACTTC
once,TRBJ2-3,TRBV7-8,-,CASSSDSRPPTDTQYF,TGTGCCAGCAGCTCAGACTCCCGTCCCCCCACAGATACGCAGTATTTT
-,TRBJ2-7,TRBV9,-,CASSPPSKSYEQYF,TGTGCCAGCAGCCCCCCGTCCAAATCCTACGAGCAGTACTTC
-,TRBJ1-1,TRBV7-9,-,CASRSGIRTEAFF,TGTGCCAGCAGGTCAGGGATTAGGACTGAAGCTTTCTTT
-,TRBJ2-1,TRBV12-3/TRBV12-4,TRBD2,CASSPPGLAGGDPYNEQFF,TGTGCCAGCAGTCCTCCGGGACTAGCGGGAGGAGACCCTTACAATGAGCAGTTCTTC
-,TRBJ2-2,TRBV20-1,TRBD2,CSARAQTSGRHTGELFF,TGCAGTGCTAGAGCTCAAACTAGCGGGAGGCACACCGGGGAGCTGTTTTTT